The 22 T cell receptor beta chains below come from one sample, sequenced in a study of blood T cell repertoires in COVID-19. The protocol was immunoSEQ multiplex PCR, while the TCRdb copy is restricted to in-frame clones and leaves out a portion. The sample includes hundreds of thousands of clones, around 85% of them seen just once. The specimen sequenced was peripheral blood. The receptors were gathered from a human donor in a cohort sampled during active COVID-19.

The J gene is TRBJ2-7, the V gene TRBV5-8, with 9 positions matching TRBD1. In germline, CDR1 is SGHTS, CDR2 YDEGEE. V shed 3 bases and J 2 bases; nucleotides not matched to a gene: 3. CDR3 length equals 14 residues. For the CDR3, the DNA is TGTGCCAGCAGCTGGGGGACAGGGCCCTACGAGCAGTACTTC. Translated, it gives CASSWGTGPYEQYF.

Here the CDR3 reads CASSLVSGGESNQPQHF. In nucleotides, the CDR3 is TGTGCCAGCAGCTTAGTTTCAGGGGGCGAAAGCAATCAGCCCCAGCATTTT. The gene calls are TRBV7-6 and TRBJ1-5, with TRBD1 matching 8 bases. CDR3 length: 17 residues. Per the germline V gene, CDR1 is SGHVS and CDR2 is FNYEAQ. V lost 1 base, J lost 1 base, and 6 bases stayed unmatched.

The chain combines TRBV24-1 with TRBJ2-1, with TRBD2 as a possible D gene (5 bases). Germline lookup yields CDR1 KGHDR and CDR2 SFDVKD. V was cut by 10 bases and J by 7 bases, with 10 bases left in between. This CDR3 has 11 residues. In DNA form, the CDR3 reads TGTGCCACAGTAGGGAGAAATGAGCAGTTCTTC. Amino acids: CATVGRNEQFF.

The CDR3, as DNA: TGTGCCAGCAGATTTCAGGGGATGAACACTGAAGCTTTCTTT. Its protein is CASRFQGMNTEAFF. V is TRBV6-5 and J is TRBJ1-1, with D possibly being TRBD1 (6 bases). The germline gives CDR1 MNHEY, CDR2 SVGAGI. The CDR3 sequence is 14 residues long. V was clipped by 6 bases and J by 0 bases, with 11 bases between them.

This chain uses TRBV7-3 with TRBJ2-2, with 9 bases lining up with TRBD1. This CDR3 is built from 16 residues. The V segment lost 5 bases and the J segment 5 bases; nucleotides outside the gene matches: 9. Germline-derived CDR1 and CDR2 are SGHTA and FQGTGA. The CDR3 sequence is CASSILTGGVTGELFF. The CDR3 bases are TGTGCCAGCAGCATACTCACAGGGGGCGTTACCGGGGAGCTGTTTTTT.

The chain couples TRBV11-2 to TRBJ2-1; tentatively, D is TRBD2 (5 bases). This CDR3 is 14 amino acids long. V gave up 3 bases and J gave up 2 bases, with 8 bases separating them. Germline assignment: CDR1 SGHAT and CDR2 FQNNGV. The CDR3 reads CASSLVGAYNEQFF. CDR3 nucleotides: TGTGCCAGCAGCTTGGTCGGGGCCTACAATGAGCAGTTCTTC.

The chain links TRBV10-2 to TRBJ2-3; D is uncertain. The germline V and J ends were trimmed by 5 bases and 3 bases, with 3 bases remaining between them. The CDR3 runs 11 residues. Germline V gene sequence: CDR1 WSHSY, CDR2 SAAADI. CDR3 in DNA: TGCGCCAGCAGTCAGACAGATACGCAGTATTTT. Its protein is CASSQTDTQYF.

CDR3 sequence reads: CAWILSRIGRGAGGYTF. The CDR3 region has the DNA TGTGCCTGGATTTTATCTCGGATAGGCAGGGGGGCTGGTGGCTACACCTTC. The rearrangement joins TRBV30 to TRBJ1-2, with 7 bases identical to TRBD1. The germline V gene encodes CDR1 GTSNPN and CDR2 SVGIG (reference sequence). This CDR3 is 17 amino acids long. V dropped 4 bases and J dropped 7; count of bases not matched to a gene: 21.

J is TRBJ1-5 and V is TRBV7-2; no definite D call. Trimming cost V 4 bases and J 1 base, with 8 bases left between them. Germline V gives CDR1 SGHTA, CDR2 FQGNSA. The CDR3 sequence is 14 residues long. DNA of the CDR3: TGTGCCAGCAGCTCTAGTGGAAGCAATCAGCCCCAGCATTTT. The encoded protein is CASSSSGSNQPQHF. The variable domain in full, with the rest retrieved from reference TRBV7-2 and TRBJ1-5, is GAGVSQSPSNKVTEKGKDVELRCDPISGHTALYWYRQSLGQGLEFLIYFQGNSAPDKSGLPSDRFSAERTGGSVSTLTIQRTQQEDSAVYLCASSSSGSNQPQHFGDGTRLSIL.

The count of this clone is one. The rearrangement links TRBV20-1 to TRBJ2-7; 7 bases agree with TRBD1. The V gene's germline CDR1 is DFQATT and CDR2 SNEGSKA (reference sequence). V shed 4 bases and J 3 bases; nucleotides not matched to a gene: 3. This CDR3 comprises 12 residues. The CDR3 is CSANDRDYEQYF. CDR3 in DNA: TGCAGTGCTAATGACAGGGACTACGAGCAGTACTTC.

As DNA, the CDR3 is TGTGCCGGGTCATCCGGGACTGCCTCGAACACCGGGGAGCTGTTTTTT. Protein: CAGSSGTASNTGELFF. This sequence joins TRBV28 and TRBJ2-2, with a weak D call TRBD2 (6 bases). Germline V gene sequence: CDR1 MDHEN, CDR2 SYDVKM. Trimming took off 11 bases at V and 0 bases at J, with 19 bases between the two ends. The CDR3 has 16 residues.

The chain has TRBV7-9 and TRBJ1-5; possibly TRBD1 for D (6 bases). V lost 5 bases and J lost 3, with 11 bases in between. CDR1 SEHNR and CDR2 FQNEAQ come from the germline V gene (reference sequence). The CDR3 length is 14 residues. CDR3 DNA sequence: TGTGCCAGCAGCCCGACAGGAGCCAATCAGCCCCAGCATTTT. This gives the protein CASSPTGANQPQHF.

CDR3: CASSSGTSGETDTQYF. Written as DNA, the CDR3 is TGTGCCAGCAGCTCCGGGACTAGCGGGGAAACAGATACGCAGTATTTT. This chain connects TRBV7-9 to TRBJ2-3; the match to TRBD2 covers 13 bases. CDR3 length equals 16 residues. V shed 4 bases and J 3 bases; nucleotides not matched to a gene: 4. Looked up from germline, CDR1 is SEHNR and CDR2 is FQNEAQ (reference sequence). Filled out from reference TRBV7-9 and TRBJ2-3, the complete variable domain reads DTGVSQNPRHKITKRGQNVTFRCDPISEHNRLYWYRQTLGQGPEFLTYFQNEAQLEKSRLLSDRFSAERPKGSFSTLEIQRTEQGDSAMYLCASSSGTSGETDTQYFGPGTRLTVL.

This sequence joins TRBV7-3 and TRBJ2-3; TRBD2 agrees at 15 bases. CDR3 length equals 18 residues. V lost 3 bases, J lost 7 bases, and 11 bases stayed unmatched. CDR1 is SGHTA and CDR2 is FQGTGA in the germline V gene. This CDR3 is CASSLGLAGGPGSYTQYF. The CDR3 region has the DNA TGTGCCAGCAGCTTGGGACTAGCGGGGGGCCCTGGCTCTTATACGCAGTATTTT.

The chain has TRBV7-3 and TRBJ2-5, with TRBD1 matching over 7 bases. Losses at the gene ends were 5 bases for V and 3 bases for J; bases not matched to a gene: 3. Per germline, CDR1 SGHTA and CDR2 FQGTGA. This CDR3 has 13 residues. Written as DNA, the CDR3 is TGTGCCAGCAGCCAGACAGGGAAAGAGACCCAGTACTTC. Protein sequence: CASSQTGKETQYF.

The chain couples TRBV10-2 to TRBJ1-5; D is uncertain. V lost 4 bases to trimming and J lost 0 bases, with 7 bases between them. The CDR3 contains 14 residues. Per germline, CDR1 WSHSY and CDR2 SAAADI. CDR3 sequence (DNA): TGCGCCAGCAGTGGTACGGGTAGCAATCAGCCCCAGCATTTT. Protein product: CASSGTGSNQPQHF.

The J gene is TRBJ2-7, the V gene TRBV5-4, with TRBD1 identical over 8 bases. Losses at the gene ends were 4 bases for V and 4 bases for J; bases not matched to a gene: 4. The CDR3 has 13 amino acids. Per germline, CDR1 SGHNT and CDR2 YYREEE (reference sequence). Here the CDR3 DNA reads TGTGCCAGCAGCCTGGACAGGGCTTACGAGCAGTACTTC. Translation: CASSLDRAYEQYF.

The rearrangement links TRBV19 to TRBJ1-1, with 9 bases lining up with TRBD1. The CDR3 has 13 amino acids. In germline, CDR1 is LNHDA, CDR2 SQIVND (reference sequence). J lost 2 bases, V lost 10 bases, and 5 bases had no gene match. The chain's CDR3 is CATGTGFNTEAFF. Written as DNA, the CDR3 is TGTGCCACCGGGACAGGGTTTAACACTGAAGCTTTCTTT.

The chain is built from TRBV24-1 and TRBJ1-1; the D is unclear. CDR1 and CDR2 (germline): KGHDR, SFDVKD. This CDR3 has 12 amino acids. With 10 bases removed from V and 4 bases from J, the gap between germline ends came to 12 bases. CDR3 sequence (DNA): TGTGCCACGTCCCGAGGGAGCACTGAAGCTTTCTTT. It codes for CATSRGSTEAFF.

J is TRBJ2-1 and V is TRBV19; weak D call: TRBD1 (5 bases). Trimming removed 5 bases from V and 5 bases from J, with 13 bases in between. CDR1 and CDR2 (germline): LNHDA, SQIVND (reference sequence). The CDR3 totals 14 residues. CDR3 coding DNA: TGTGCCAGTAGTGTCAGGGTTACGAACAATGAGCAGTTCTTC. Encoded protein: CASSVRVTNNEQFF.

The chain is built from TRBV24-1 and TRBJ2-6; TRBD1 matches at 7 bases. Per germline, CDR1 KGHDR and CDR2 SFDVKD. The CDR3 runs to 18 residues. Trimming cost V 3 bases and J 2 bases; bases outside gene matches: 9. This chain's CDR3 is CATSDTHRGLPGANVLTF. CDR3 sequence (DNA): TGTGCCACCAGTGATACGCACAGGGGTCTCCCTGGGGCCAACGTCCTGACTTTC.

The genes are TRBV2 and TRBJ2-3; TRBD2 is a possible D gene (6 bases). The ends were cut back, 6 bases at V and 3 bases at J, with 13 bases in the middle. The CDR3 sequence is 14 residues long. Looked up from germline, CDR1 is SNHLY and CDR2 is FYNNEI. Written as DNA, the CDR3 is TGTGCCAGCAGGTGGAGGGTACAAACAGATACGCAGTATTTT. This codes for CASRWRVQTDTQYF.